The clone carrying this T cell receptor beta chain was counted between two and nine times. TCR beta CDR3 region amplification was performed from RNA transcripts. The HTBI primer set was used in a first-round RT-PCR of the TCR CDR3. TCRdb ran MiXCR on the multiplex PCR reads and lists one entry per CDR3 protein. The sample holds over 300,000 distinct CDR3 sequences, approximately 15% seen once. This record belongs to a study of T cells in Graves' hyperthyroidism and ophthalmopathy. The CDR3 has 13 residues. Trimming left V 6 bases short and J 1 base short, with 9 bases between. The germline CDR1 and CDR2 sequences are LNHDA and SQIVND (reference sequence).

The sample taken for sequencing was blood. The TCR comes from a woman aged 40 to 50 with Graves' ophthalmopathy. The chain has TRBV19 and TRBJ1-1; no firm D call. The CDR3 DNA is TGTGCCAGTAGGGTACTTCCGAACACTGAAGCTTTCTTT. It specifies CASRVLPNTEAFF.